The T cell receptor (beta chain) described here comes from a study of T cell responses to AZD1222 COVID-19 vaccine. The assay was immunoSEQ multiplex PCR, and TCRdb's table has in-frame clones only and misses some. The data show more than 95,000 clones, 75% to 85% seen once. CDR3 size: 18 residues. Germline V CDR1 and CDR2: LGHDT, YNNKEL (reference sequence). The V segment lost 4 bases and the J segment 2 bases; nucleotides outside the gene matches: 10. J is TRBJ2-1 and V is TRBV3-1 (or the pseudogene TRBV3-2); 11 bases match TRBD2. The TCR sequence derives from an adult who received the AZD1222 COVID-19 vaccine. The sample here was peripheral blood, taken 28 days after the second AZD1222 dose. The DNA for the CDR3 is TGTGCCAGCAGCCCCACTAGCGGGGGCTGGGGGGCCTACAATGAGCAGTTCTTC. This translates into CASSPTSGGWGAYNEQFF.